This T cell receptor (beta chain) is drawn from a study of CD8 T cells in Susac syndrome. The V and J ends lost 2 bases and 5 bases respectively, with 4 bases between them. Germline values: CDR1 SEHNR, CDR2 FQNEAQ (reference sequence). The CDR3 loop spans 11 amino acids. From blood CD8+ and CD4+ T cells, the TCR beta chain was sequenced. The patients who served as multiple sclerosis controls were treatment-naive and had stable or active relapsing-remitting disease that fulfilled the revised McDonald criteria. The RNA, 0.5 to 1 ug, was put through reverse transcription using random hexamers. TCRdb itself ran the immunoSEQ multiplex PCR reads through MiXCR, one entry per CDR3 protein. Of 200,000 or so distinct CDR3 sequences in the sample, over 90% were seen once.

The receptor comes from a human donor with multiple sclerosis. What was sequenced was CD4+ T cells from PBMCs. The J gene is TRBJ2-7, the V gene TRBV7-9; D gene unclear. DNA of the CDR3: TGTGCCAGCAGCTTATGGGACGAGCAGTACTTC. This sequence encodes CASSLWDEQYF.